These 20 T cell receptor beta chains originate from one sample sequenced in a study of cytomegalovirus exposure and HLA in healthy donors. The PCR used 60 Vbeta and 13 Jbeta primers. Assay used: immunoSEQ multiplex PCR; TCRdb lists only in-frame clones, some missing. Among under 70,000 clones listed, around 74% were seen once. Sequencing was performed on PBMCs. The receptors were sampled from a male donor in good health and CMV-seropositive.

The chain has TRBV11-2 and TRBJ2-3; D not resolved. CDR1 SGHAT and CDR2 FQNNGV come from the germline V gene. This CDR3 region has 16 residues. Deletions cut 3 bases from V and 0 bases from J, with 13 bases between. CDR3 in amino acids: CASSFEVHSSTDTQYF. The CDR3 coding sequence is TGTGCCAGCAGCTTTGAGGTCCACTCGAGCACAGATACGCAGTATTTT.

The chain combines TRBV19 with TRBJ2-3, with 10 bases aligning to TRBD2. The ends lost 6 bases at V and 3 bases at J; junction bases unmatched: 9. This CDR3 is built from 16 residues. CDR1 LNHDA and CDR2 SQIVND come from the germline V gene (reference sequence). Here the CDR3 reads CASRDLAGVGTDTQYF. In DNA, the CDR3 is TGTGCCAGTAGAGATCTAGCGGGGGTCGGTACAGATACGCAGTATTTT.

The chain employs TRBV28 and TRBJ1-1; TRBD1 matches at 12 bases. This CDR3 contains 19 residues. V gave up 7 bases and J gave up 6 bases; unmatched junction bases: 21. Per the germline V gene, CDR1 is MDHEN and CDR2 is SYDVKM. In DNA form, the CDR3 reads TGTGCCAGCACCCTCAACCCGGGGGACAGGGGGCGTAATTCGGCTGAAGCTTTCTTT. It yields the protein CASTLNPGDRGRNSAEAFF. Variable domain in full (rest from reference TRBV28 and TRBJ1-1): DVKVTQSSRYLVKRTGEKVFLECVQDMDHENMFWYRQDPGLGLRLIYFSYDVKMKEKGDIPEGYSVSREKKERFSLILESASTNQTSMYLCASTLNPGDRGRNSAEAFFGQGTRLTVV.

The CDR3 DNA reads TGCGCCAGCAGCTTGGGACAGGAGTATGAAAAACTGTTTTTT. This translates into CASSLGQEYEKLFF. The J gene is TRBJ1-4, the V gene TRBV5-1; possibly TRBD1 for D (6 bases). Deletions cut 0 bases from V and 6 bases from J, with 9 bases between. Germline V CDR1 and CDR2: SGHRS, YFSETQ. The CDR3 length is 14 residues.

The chain combines TRBV5-6 with TRBJ2-5; 7 bases are a match to TRBD1. Losses at the gene ends were 0 bases for V and 4 bases for J; bases not matched to a gene: 9. The CDR3 extends over 16 amino acids. CDR1 SGHDT and CDR2 YYEEEE come from the germline V gene. The CDR3, as DNA: TGTGCCAGCAGCTTGGTTGCAGGGGGTCCGCTAGAGACCCAGTACTTC. Protein sequence: CASSLVAGGPLETQYF.

There are a few counts of this clone. The chain joins TRBV4-2 to TRBJ2-5, with 15 bases fitting TRBD2. Germline trimming cut 2 bases from V and 4 bases from J; bases unmatched to any gene: 11. The CDR3 sequence is 19 residues long. CDR1 is LGHNA, CDR2 YNFKEQ, per germline. The CDR3, as DNA: TGTGCCAGCAGCCAACGGACTAGCGGGGGGGTCCCGGGGCCAGAGACCCAGTACTTC. This encodes CASSQRTSGGVPGPETQYF.

The chain recombines TRBV6-1 with TRBJ1-4, with D tentatively TRBD1 (6 bases). Germline V lookup: CDR1 MNHNS, CDR2 SASEGT. V was shortened by 6 bases and J by 8 bases, with 16 bases between the two germline ends. CDR3 length: 14 residues. The CDR3, as DNA: TGTGCCAGCAGCACGGGGGGGGCAAGGGAAAAACTGTTTTTT. It encodes CASSTGGAREKLFF.

This chain links TRBV11-3 with TRBJ2-7; 10 nucleotides line up with TRBD2. Matching the DNA end better, TRBJ2-5 makes the J call doubtful. Germline CDR1 SGHNT, CDR2 YENEEA. The CDR3 sequence is 16 residues long. For the CDR3, the DNA is TGTGCCAGCAGCCCCGGGCGAGCGGGGGGGCTTGAGACCCAGTACTTC. Amino acid sequence: CASSPGRAGGLETQYF.

This clone was picked up a small number of times. The chain uses TRBV7-9 and TRBJ1-4; 7 bases are shared with TRBD1. V gave up 6 bases and J gave up 4 bases; unmatched junction bases: 5. There are 14 residues in the CDR3. Looked up from germline, CDR1 is SEHNR and CDR2 is FQNEAQ (reference sequence). The CDR3 nucleotides read TGTGCCAGCAGTTTACAGGGGCGTAATGAAAAACTGTTTTTT. Protein: CASSLQGRNEKLFF.

The V and J genes are TRBV28 and TRBJ2-3; 12 bases match TRBD2. This CDR3 has 16 amino acids. CDR1 is MDHEN and CDR2 is SYDVKM in the germline V gene. After removal of 6 bases from V and 3 bases from J, the junction contained 7 bases not matched to a gene. CDR3 nucleotides: TGTGCCAGCAGGGGAGACCTAGCGGGGGGGACAGATACGCAGTATTTT. Its translation is CASRGDLAGGTDTQYF.

This rearrangement joins TRBV4-3 to TRBJ1-2; 8 bases are shared with TRBD1. After removal of 4 bases from V and 2 bases from J, the junction contained 3 bases not matched to a gene. Germline values: CDR1 LGHNA, CDR2 YSLEER. This CDR3 spans 14 amino acids. This CDR3 is CASSPDRGNYGYTF. CDR3 coding DNA: TGCGCCAGCAGCCCAGACAGGGGAAACTATGGCTACACCTTC.

The chain combines TRBV29-1 with TRBJ2-1; 12 bases are a match to TRBD2. This CDR3 spans 17 amino acids. Germline-derived CDR1 and CDR2 are SQVTM and ANQGSEA. Trimming removed 3 bases from V and 4 bases from J; junction bases left unmatched: 10. As DNA, the CDR3 is TGCAGCGTTGATGGGGCTAGCGGGGGGGCACGTTACAATGAGCAGTTCTTC. Translating it yields CSVDGASGGARYNEQFF.

This clone rates as medium-sized. The chain joins TRBV11-2 to TRBJ2-7, with 11 bases matching TRBD1. CDR1 and CDR2 from the germline V gene are SGHAT and FQNNGV. Trimming took 1 base from V and 0 from J; bases not matched to a gene: 5. This CDR3 has 17 amino acids. CDR3 nucleotides: TGTGCCAGCAGCTTAGGGACAGGGGGCGAGACCTCCTACGAGCAGTACTTC. Protein: CASSLGTGGETSYEQYF. The full variable domain, its missing parts supplied by reference TRBV11-2 and TRBJ2-7, is EAGVAQSPRYKIIEKRQSVAFWCNPISGHATLYWYQQILGQGPKLLIQFQNNGVVDDSQLPKDRFSAERLKGVDSTLKIQPAKLEDSAVYLCASSLGTGGETSYEQYFGPGTRLTVT.

The V call is TRBV18, the J call TRBJ1-5; 7 bases match TRBD1. The ends lost 1 base at V and 5 bases at J; junction bases unmatched: 2. There are 14 residues in the CDR3. The germline CDR1 and CDR2 sequences are KGHSH and LQKENI. In DNA, the CDR3 is TGTGCCAGCTCACCACAGGGGGCATATCAGCCCCAGCATTTT. Protein: CASSPQGAYQPQHF.

This clone was found a few times. The rearrangement joins TRBV5-4 to TRBJ1-1, with D possibly matching TRBD1 (5 bases). The germline CDR1 and CDR2 sequences are SGHNT and YYREEE (reference sequence). This CDR3 contains 15 residues. The V end was cut by 0 bases, the J end by 5 bases, with 14 bases between. The DNA of the CDR3 is TGTGCCAGCAGCTTGGGGGGCTCCCACAGGACTGAAGCTTTCTTT. Its protein product is CASSLGGSHRTEAFF.

This clone was seen a handful of times. The J gene is TRBJ2-7, the V gene TRBV7-6; 12 bases match TRBD1. The CDR3 contains 18 residues. The trim removed 5 bases at V and 2 bases at J, leaving 13 bases unmatched. Per germline, CDR1 SGHVS and CDR2 FNYEAQ. In DNA form, the CDR3 reads TGTGCCAGCAGCAACGCGCCGGGACAGGGGGCGTTCACCTACGAGCAGTACTTC. The encoded protein is CASSNAPGQGAFTYEQYF.

With regard to this clone: Germline and junction disagree at one end, which may indicate a read error. The sample carries other DNA sequences with the same CDR3. This chain joins TRBV5-4 and TRBJ2-7; 9 bases are a match to TRBD2. This CDR3 is built from 17 residues. From germline, CDR1 is SGHNT and CDR2 YYREEE (reference sequence). Here the CDR3 reads CASSLVVGASGVGEQYF. CDR3 DNA: TGTGCCAGCAGCTTGGTGGTCGGGGCTAGCGGGGTCGGCGAGCAATACTTC.

The chain has TRBV7-6 and TRBJ2-7; D call uncertain. Trimming removed 1 base from V and 5 bases from J, with 6 bases in between. In germline, CDR1 is SGHVS, CDR2 FNYEAQ. This CDR3 is built from 12 residues. In nucleotides, the CDR3 is TGTGCCAGCAGCTTAGTAACTGACGAGCAGTACTTC. It encodes CASSLVTDEQYF. Variable domain in full (rest from reference TRBV7-6 and TRBJ2-7): GAGVSQSPRYKVTKRGQDVALRCDPISGHVSLYWYRQALGQGPEFLTYFNYEAQQDKSGLPNDRFSAERPEGSISTLTIQRTEQRDSAMYRCASSLVTDEQYFGPGTRLTVT.

The genes are TRBV30 and TRBJ1-1; tentative D call: TRBD1 (6 bases). The CDR3 has 14 residues. Trimming removed 1 base from V and 2 bases from J, with 11 bases in between. Germline values: CDR1 GTSNPN, CDR2 SVGIG (reference sequence). This CDR3 is CAWSADRVNTEAFF. Here the CDR3 DNA reads TGTGCCTGGAGTGCGGACAGAGTAAACACTGAAGCTTTCTTT.

DNA of the CDR3: TGTGCCAGCAGCTTGGCAGGGAGGGAAGAGCAGTACTTC. Amino acid sequence: CASSLAGREEQYF. The rearrangement joins TRBV5-6 to TRBJ2-7; 7 nucleotides agree with TRBD2. Germline V gene data show CDR1 as SGHDT and CDR2 as YYEEEE. CDR3 length: 13 amino acids. V trimming: 0 bases; J trimming: 7 bases; junction bases outside the gene matches: 4.